This TCR beta chain was retrieved from a study (dated by TCRdb to the early 2020s). The full study reports these points: According to the authors, more investigation is needed, including longitudinal sampling and evaluation of a control group.

TCR beta chain repertoires were profiled by survey-level sequencing on the immunoSEQ platform. As for how the authors treated the data: Repertoire diversity was quantified by the inverse Simpson index, and CDR3 amino acid length spectratypes and V-J pairing frequencies were compared. Clonotypes specific to SARS-CoV-2, CMV, influenza A and EBV were annotated by matching TCR beta CDR3 sequences against VDJdb. TCRdb carries this immuneACCESS record with in-frame sequences only. Its versions omit some clonotypes, under half of them owing to an unresolved V gene in the studies checked, with the rest unexplained. The DNA gave D and trimming, while V, J and clone size come from that table. For this sample the table gives around 50,000 clones, of which just over 90% were detected only once. The top ten constitute about 10% of the sample. PBMCs were isolated from peripheral blood, and genomic DNA from unsorted PBMCs was used for TCR beta sequencing.

Looking up the germline V gene yields CDR1 KGHDR and CDR2 SFDVKD. The CDR3 spans 16 residues, from the cysteine through the phenylalanine. Just CDR3 DNA is preserved here, 48 bases in frame from base 1. The junction shows trimming of 3 bases on V and 7 bases on J, and the gene matches do not reach 10 bases of it. Comment on this clone: Its antigen target is currently unknown. Base qualities are not at hand, and no much larger clone is one base apart.

The sequenced material came from PBMCs. This clonotype originated in a man in his forties with rheumatoid arthritis. The V gene is TRBV24-1 and the J gene is TRBJ1-4, with 7 central nucleotides matching TRBD1. The DNA reads as follows: TGTGCCACCAGTGATCAAGGACAGGCCCCCCTTGAAAAACTGTTTTTT. This sequence encodes CATSDQGQAPLEKLFF.